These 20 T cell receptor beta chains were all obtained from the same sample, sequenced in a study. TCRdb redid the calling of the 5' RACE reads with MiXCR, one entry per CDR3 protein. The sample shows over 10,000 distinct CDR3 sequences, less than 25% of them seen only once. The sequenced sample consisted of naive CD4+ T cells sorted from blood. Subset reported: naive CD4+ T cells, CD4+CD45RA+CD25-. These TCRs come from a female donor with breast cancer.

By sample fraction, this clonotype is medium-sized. The CDR3 here is CASSLLRGTNTEAFF. The CDR3 nucleotides are TGTGCCAGCAGCCTCCTAAGAGGGACTAACACTGAAGCTTTCTTT. The genes are TRBV4-2 and TRBJ1-1, with D tentatively TRBD1 (5 bases). Germline V gives CDR1 LGHNA, CDR2 YNFKEQ. The V end was cut by 4 bases, the J end by 2 bases, with 14 bases between. The CDR3 loop spans 15 amino acids.

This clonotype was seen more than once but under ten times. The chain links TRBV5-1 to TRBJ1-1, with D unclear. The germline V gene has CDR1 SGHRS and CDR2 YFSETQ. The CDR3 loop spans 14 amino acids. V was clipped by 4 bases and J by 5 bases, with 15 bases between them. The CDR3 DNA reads TGCGCCAGCAGCCAAGGACCCTCGAGGACTGAAGCTTTCTTT. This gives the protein CASSQGPSRTEAFF.

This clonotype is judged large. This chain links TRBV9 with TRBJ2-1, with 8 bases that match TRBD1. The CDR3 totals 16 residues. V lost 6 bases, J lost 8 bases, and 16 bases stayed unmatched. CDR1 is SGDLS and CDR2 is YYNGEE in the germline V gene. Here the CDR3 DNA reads TGTGCCAGCACCCTTACAGGGAGTGCAGGGGGCGATGAGCAGTTCTTC. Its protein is CASTLTGSAGGDEQFF.

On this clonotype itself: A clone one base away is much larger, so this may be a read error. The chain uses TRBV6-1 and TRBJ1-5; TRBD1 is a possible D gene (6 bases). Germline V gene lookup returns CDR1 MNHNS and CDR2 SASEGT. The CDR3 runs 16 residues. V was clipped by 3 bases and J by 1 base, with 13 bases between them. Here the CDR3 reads CASSERRQDSNQPQHF. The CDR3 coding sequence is TGTGCCAGCAGTGAGCGTCGACAGGACAGCAATCAGCCCCAGCATTTT.

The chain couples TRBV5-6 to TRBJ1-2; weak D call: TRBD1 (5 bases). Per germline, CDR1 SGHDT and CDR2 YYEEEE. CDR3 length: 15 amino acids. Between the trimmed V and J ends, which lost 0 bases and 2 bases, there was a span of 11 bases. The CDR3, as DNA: TGTGCCAGCAGCTTGGTACCAGGGTTAAACTATGGCTACACCTTC. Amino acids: CASSLVPGLNYGYTF.

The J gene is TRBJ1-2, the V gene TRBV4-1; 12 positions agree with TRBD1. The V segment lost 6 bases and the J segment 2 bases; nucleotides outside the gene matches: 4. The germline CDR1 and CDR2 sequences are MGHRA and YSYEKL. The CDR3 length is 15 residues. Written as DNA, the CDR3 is TGCGCCAGCAGACGAGGGACAGGGGGCAACTATGGCTACACCTTC. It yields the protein CASRRGTGGNYGYTF.

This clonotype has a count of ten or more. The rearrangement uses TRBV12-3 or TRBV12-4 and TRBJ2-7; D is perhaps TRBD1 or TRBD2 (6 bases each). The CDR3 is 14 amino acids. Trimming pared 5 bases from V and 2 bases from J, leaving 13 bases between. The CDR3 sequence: CASSEGGLAYEQYF. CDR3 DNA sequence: TGTGCCAGCAGTGAAGGGGGGCTAGCCTACGAGCAGTACTTC.

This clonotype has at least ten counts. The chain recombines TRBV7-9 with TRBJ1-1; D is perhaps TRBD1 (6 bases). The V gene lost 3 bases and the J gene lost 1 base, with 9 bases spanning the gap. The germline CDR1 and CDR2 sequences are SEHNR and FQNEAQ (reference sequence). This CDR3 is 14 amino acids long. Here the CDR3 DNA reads TGTGCCAGCAGCTTCTACAGGGAGAACACTGAAGCTTTCTTT. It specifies CASSFYRENTEAFF.

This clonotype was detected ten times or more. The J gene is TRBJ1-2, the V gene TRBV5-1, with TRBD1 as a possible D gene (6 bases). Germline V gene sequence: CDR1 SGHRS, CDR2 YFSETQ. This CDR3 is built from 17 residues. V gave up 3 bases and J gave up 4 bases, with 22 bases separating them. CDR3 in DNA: TGCGCCAGCAGCTCTCAACCCCCGGGGGGGCTCGTCTATGGCTACACCTTC. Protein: CASSSQPPGGLVYGYTF.

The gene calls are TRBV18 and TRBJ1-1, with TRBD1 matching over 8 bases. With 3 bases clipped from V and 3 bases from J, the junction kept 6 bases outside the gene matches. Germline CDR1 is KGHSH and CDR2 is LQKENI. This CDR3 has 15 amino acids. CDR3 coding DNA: TGTGCCAGCTCACCGATCAGGGGGCTGGACACTGAAGCTTTCTTT. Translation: CASSPIRGLDTEAFF.

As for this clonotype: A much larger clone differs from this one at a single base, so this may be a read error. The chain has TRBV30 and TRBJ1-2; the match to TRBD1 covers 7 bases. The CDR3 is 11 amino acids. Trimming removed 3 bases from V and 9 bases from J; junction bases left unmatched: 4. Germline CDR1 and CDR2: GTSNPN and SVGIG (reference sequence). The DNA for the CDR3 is TGTGCCTGGAGGGGGGACAGAAGCTACACCTTC. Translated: CAWRGDRSYTF.

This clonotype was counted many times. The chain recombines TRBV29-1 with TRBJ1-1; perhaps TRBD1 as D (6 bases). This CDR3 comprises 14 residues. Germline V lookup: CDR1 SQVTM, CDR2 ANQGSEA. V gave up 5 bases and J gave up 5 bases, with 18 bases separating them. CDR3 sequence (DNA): TGCAGCGTTAGAAAGGGGGGGGCGGGAACTGAAGCTTTCTTT. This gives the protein CSVRKGGAGTEAFF.

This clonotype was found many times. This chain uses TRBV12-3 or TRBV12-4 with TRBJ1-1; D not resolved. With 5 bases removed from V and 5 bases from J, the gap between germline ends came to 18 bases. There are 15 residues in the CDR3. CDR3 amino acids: CASSLRDFGGTEAFF. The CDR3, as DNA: TGTGCCAGCAGTCTACGGGATTTTGGCGGAACTGAAGCTTTCTTT.

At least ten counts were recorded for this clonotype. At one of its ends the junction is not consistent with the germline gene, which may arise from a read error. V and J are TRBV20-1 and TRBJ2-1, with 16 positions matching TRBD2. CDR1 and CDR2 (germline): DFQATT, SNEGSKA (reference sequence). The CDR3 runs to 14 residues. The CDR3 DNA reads TGCAGTGCTAGAGAAGGGACTAGCGGGAGGGCCGGAATCTTC. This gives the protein CSAREGTSGRAGIF.

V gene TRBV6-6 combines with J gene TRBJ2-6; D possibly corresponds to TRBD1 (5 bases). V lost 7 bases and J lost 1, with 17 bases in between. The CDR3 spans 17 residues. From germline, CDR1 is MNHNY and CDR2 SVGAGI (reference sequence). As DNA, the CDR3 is TGTGCCAGCATCCCGGCAGGGCTGCTTTCTGGGGCCAACGTCCTGACTTTC. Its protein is CASIPAGLLSGANVLTF.

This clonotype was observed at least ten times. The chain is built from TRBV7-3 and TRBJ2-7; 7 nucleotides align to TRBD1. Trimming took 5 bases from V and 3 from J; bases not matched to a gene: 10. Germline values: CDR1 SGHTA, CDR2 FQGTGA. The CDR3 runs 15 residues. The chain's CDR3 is CASSPMPGGNYEQYF. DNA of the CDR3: TGTGCCAGCAGCCCCATGCCAGGGGGAAACTACGAGCAGTACTTC.

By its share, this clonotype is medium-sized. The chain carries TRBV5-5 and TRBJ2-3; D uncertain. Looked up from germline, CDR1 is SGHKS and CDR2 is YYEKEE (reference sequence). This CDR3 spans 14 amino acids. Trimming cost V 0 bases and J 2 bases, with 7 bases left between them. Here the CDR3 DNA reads TGTGCCAGCAGCTTGGACCAAAACACAGATACGCAGTATTTT. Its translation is CASSLDQNTDTQYF.

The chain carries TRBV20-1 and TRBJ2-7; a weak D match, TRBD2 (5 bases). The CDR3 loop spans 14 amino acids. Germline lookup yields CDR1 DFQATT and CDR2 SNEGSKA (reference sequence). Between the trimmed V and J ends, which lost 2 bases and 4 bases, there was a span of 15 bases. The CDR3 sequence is CSARRGRTAYEQYF. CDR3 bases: TGCAGTGCTAGACGAGGGCGAACCGCATACGAGCAGTACTTC.

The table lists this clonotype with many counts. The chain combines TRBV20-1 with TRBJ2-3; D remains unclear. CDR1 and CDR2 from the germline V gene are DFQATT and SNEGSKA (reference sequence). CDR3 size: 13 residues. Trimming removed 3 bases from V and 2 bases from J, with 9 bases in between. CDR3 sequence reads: CSASKQLTDTQYF. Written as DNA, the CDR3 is TGCAGTGCTAGTAAGCAGCTCACAGATACGCAGTATTTT.

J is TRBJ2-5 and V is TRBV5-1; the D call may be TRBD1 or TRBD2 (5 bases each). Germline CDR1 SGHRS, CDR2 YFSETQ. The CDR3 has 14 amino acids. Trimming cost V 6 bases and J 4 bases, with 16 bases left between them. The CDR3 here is CASNSGAGRETQYF. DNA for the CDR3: TGCGCCAGCAACTCCGGGGCAGGGAGAGAGACCCAGTACTTC.